The clone carrying this T cell receptor beta chain has only a few counts. V shed 6 bases and J 2 bases; nucleotides not matched to a gene: 9. CDR3 size: 15 residues. The germline V gene encodes CDR1 LGHNA and CDR2 YNFKEQ. The entry originates in a study of T cells in Graves' hyperthyroidism and ophthalmopathy. The CDR3 regions of TCR beta were amplified from RNA transcripts. A set of HTBI primers served as the primers for a first-round RT-PCR of the TCR CDR3. TCRdb ran MiXCR on the multiplex PCR reads and lists one entry per CDR3 protein. The sample carries around 450,000 distinct CDR3 sequences, around 16% recorded once.

The sequencing input was blood. This receptor was taken from a young woman with Graves' hyperthyroidism. The V and J genes are TRBV4-2 and TRBJ2-5; TRBD1 matches at 7 bases. DNA of the CDR3: TGTGCCAGCAGTCTAGGGGGCCAGGGACAAGAGACCCAGTACTTC. Encoded protein: CASSLGGQGQETQYF.